The rows below give T cell receptor beta chains drawn from one sample of a study of CD8 T cells in Susac syndrome. TCRdb used MiXCR to reprocess the immunoSEQ multiplex PCR reads, holding one entry per CDR3 protein. The sample contains about 130,000 distinct CDR3 sequences, nearly 95% of which appear only once. The source material was CD4+ T cells from PBMCs. All receptors come from a human donor in good health. Each CDR3 is given without its conserved first and last residue. The order of the fields is J gene, V gene, clone size, D gene, CDR3 protein. The D gene is left open where the match is weak. Some rows have no size entry. The others give once, few or many, or a class for an expanded clone.

J: TRBJ2-5
V: TRBV28
size: -
D: -
CDR3: ASSRLGQETQY

J: TRBJ2-5
V: TRBV12-3/TRBV12-4
size: -
D: -
CDR3: ASTSRREETQY

J: TRBJ2-7
V: TRBV7-2
size: -
D: TRBD1
CDR3: ASSLRGGTGAHEQY

J: TRBJ2-3
V: TRBV2
size: -
D: -
CDR3: ASRGFTDTQY

J: TRBJ2-2
V: TRBV19
size: -
D: -
CDR3: ASSRGIPNTGELF

J: TRBJ2-2
V: TRBV28
size: -
D: -
CDR3: ASSSPPIYTGELF

J: TRBJ2-7
V: TRBV28
size: once
D: TRBD1
CDR3: ASRRGQGNYEQY

J: TRBJ2-1
V: TRBV20-1
size: -
D: TRBD2
CDR3: SADGLAGIREQF

J: TRBJ2-7
V: TRBV28
size: -
D: TRBD1
CDR3: ASSLGLGGTGSYEQY

J: TRBJ1-5
V: TRBV28
size: -
D: -
CDR3: ASSPQGQGNNQPQH

J: TRBJ2-7
V: TRBV29-1
size: -
D: TRBD2
CDR3: SVKSAGGPYEQY

J: TRBJ2-5
V: TRBV7-2
size: -
D: TRBD2
CDR3: ASSRAGGWETQY

J: TRBJ2-2
V: TRBV4-2
size: -
D: -
CDR3: ASSQDWDPSTGELF

J: TRBJ2-3
V: TRBV5-1
size: -
D: -
CDR3: ASSLTAGSLVDTQY

J: TRBJ1-5
V: TRBV3-1
size: few
D: -
CDR3: ASSQVGNQPQH

J: TRBJ1-4
V: TRBV7-9
size: once
D: -
CDR3: ASSLAGLANEKLF

J: TRBJ2-5
V: TRBV20-1
size: once
D: -
CDR3: SAGDTQYLQETQY

J: TRBJ2-7
V: TRBV6-2/TRBV6-3
size: -
D: -
CDR3: ASSYDSLSYEQY

J: TRBJ2-7
V: TRBV18
size: few
D: -
CDR3: ASSPRLTYEQY

J: TRBJ2-5
V: TRBV7-9
size: -
D: TRBD1
CDR3: ASSRGQILQETQY

J: TRBJ1-2
V: TRBV7-2
size: -
D: TRBD1
CDR3: ASSLSGGSRYGYT

J: TRBJ2-5
V: TRBV5-1
size: once
D: TRBD1
CDR3: ASSSGTEGTQY

J: TRBJ2-7
V: TRBV29-1
size: -
D: -
CDR3: SVLPLTDEQY

J: TRBJ2-3
V: TRBV7-6
size: -
D: TRBD2
CDR3: ASSPQTSGFYTDTQY

J: TRBJ2-5
V: TRBV4-2
size: -
D: -
CDR3: ASSQQAGGREAQY

J: TRBJ1-1
V: TRBV7-2
size: -
D: TRBD1
CDR3: ASSPDRSSSGTEAF

J: TRBJ2-1
V: TRBV18
size: once
D: -
CDR3: ASSFAGYSDNEQF

J: TRBJ1-2
V: TRBV27
size: -
D: TRBD1
CDR3: ASSSYYRGRFYGYT

J: TRBJ2-3
V: TRBV7-6
size: -
D: -
CDR3: ASSPRPYGKADTQY

J: TRBJ2-2
V: TRBV24-1
size: -
D: -
CDR3: ATSDSQEFYTGELF

J: TRBJ2-5
V: TRBV4-1
size: -
D: -
CDR3: ASSQEATGQETQY

J: TRBJ2-7
V: TRBV5-4
size: -
D: -
CDR3: ASSLGRDYEQY

J: TRBJ1-6
V: TRBV2
size: -
D: -
CDR3: ASRKIPLGDNSPLH

J: TRBJ2-3
V: TRBV2
size: -
D: TRBD2
CDR3: ASKRTRATDTQY

J: TRBJ2-7
V: TRBV12-3/TRBV12-4
size: -
D: -
CDR3: ASSQNYHKEQY

J: TRBJ2-7
V: TRBV7-9
size: -
D: TRBD2
CDR3: ASSLREGTSGRGEQY

J: TRBJ2-5
V: TRBV20-1
size: -
D: -
CDR3: SARGDGTLETQY

J: TRBJ1-5
V: TRBV6-2/TRBV6-3
size: -
D: -
CDR3: ASSKRGDNQPQH

J: TRBJ2-3
V: TRBV28
size: -
D: -
CDR3: ASSLSGLSTDTQY

J: TRBJ2-5
V: TRBV5-1
size: -
D: TRBD1
CDR3: ASSPTGKGETQY

J: TRBJ2-3
V: TRBV2
size: -
D: -
CDR3: ASRPLAGPTDTQY

J: TRBJ1-2
V: TRBV5-4
size: -
D: -
CDR3: ASSPTRTGGAGGYT

J: TRBJ2-1
V: TRBV7-2
size: -
D: TRBD2
CDR3: ASSLLAGGYSYNEQF

J: TRBJ1-1
V: TRBV20-1
size: -
D: TRBD1
CDR3: SASPTGALNTEAF

J: TRBJ2-4
V: TRBV7-6
size: -
D: -
CDR3: ASSPLSGTASFVQY

J: TRBJ1-2
V: TRBV5-1
size: -
D: -
CDR3: ASSLAGAGYGYT

J: TRBJ2-7
V: TRBV7-9
size: -
D: -
CDR3: ASGPRGVHEQY

J: TRBJ2-6
V: TRBV20-1
size: -
D: TRBD1
CDR3: SARSSGQGNSGANVLT

J: TRBJ2-7
V: TRBV12-3/TRBV12-4
size: -
D: -
CDR3: ASSFGGETYEQY

J: TRBJ2-1
V: TRBV29-1
size: -
D: TRBD2
CDR3: SVAGAGAYNEQF

J: TRBJ1-1
V: TRBV7-2
size: -
D: -
CDR3: ASSFGDTEAF